The 26 T cell receptor beta chains presented below share a single source sample, sequenced in a study of cytomegalovirus exposure and HLA in healthy donors. It was with 60 Vbeta and 13 Jbeta primers that the PCR ran. Data came from immunoSEQ multiplex PCR; TCRdb stores just in-frame clones and leaves some out. The sample's table shows around 200,000 clones. The sample consisted of PBMCs. These TCRs come from a woman aged 25 to 39 in good health and CMV-seropositive.

The chain joins TRBV6-5 to TRBJ2-1; D is uncertain. The CDR3 length is 12 residues. V lost 6 bases to trimming and J lost 5 bases, with 8 bases between them. Germline CDR1 reads MNHEY; CDR2 reads SVGAGI. CDR3 in amino acids: CASSRSDNEQFF. As DNA, the CDR3 is TGTGCCAGCAGCCGCAGTGACAATGAGCAGTTCTTC.

V gene TRBV9 combines with J gene TRBJ2-7; 11 bases match TRBD1. The CDR3 has 15 residues. The J segment lost 6 bases and the V segment lost 3 bases, leaving 8 bases of the junction unmatched. Germline lookup yields CDR1 SGDLS and CDR2 YYNGEE. The DNA for the CDR3 is TGTGCCAGCAGCGCGGACAGGGGGCGGCTCGGCGAGCAGTACTTC. Translation: CASSADRGRLGEQYF.

The rearrangement links TRBV2 to TRBJ1-4, with 7 bases aligning to TRBD1. This CDR3 is built from 16 residues. Germline V gene data show CDR1 as SNHLY and CDR2 as FYNNEI. V was pared by 4 bases and J by 4 bases, with 9 bases of the junction left unmatched. The CDR3 nucleotides read TGTGCCAGCAGTGCTCGGACAGGCCGGTATAATGAAAAACTGTTTTTT. Translated: CASSARTGRYNEKLFF.

The chain combines TRBV5-1 with TRBJ1-5; 7 bases agree with TRBD1. The length of the CDR3 is 15 residues. The germline V gene encodes CDR1 SGHRS and CDR2 YFSETQ. Trimming took 4 bases from V and 1 from J; bases not matched to a gene: 5. CDR3 DNA: TGCGCCAGCAGCCGGGAGGGGGCCAGCAATCAGCCCCAGCATTTT. Translated: CASSREGASNQPQHF.

V is TRBV5-1 and J is TRBJ1-1; maybe TRBD1 (5 bases). V lost 4 bases, J lost 6 bases, and 25 bases lay in between. Germline values: CDR1 SGHRS, CDR2 YFSETQ. There are 17 residues in the CDR3. CDR3 sequence: CASSVGGGMGSVPEAFF. The CDR3 DNA sequence: TGCGCCAGCAGCGTCGGGGGGGGGATGGGCAGTGTCCCTGAAGCTTTCTTT.

The chain joins TRBV7-8 to TRBJ1-1; D is unclear. Germline V CDR1 and CDR2: SGHVS, FQNEAQ. The CDR3 totals 14 residues. V shed 4 bases and J shed 4 bases, with 13 bases lying between them. CDR3 sequence reads: CASSYTGYGTEAFF. The CDR3 bases are TGTGCCAGCAGCTACACGGGATATGGCACTGAAGCTTTCTTT.

The rearrangement joins TRBV2 to TRBJ1-5; 7 positions match TRBD1. Trimming at V came to 1 base and at J to 9 bases, leaving 3 bases not matched to a gene. The CDR3 covers 13 residues. The V gene's germline CDR1 is SNHLY and CDR2 FYNNEI. The CDR3 bases are TGTGCCAGCAGTGAAGTACAGGGGCGGCCCCAGCATTTT. This translates into CASSEVQGRPQHF.

The V and J genes are TRBV9 and TRBJ2-1, with 7 positions matching TRBD2. In germline, CDR1 is SGDLS, CDR2 YYNGEE. The CDR3 is made up of 16 amino acids. After removal of 4 bases from V and 4 bases from J, the junction contained 11 bases not matched to a gene. CDR3 sequence (DNA): TGTGCCAGCAGCCCCACGGAGCGGGGCCTATACAATGAGCAGTTCTTC. Residues: CASSPTERGLYNEQFF.

This chain links TRBV25-1 with TRBJ2-1; D perhaps matches TRBD2 (7 bases). The CDR3 length is 13 residues. The germline V and J ends were trimmed by 5 bases and 6 bases, with 11 bases remaining between them. Germline loops: CDR1 MGHDK, CDR2 SYGVNS. The CDR3 region is CASSLGGGNEQFF. CDR3 DNA sequence: TGTGCCAGCAGTTTAGGGGGGGGCAATGAGCAGTTCTTC.

As to this clone: Other DNA variants within this sample encode the same CDR3. The chain uses TRBV5-1 and TRBJ1-5; D possibly corresponds to TRBD1 (6 bases). Looked up from germline, CDR1 is SGHRS and CDR2 is YFSETQ. The CDR3 is 13 residues long. V was shortened by 4 bases and J by 5 bases, with 10 bases between the two germline ends. CDR3: CASSLTGDQPQHF. The CDR3 DNA reads TGCGCCAGCAGCCTGACAGGAGATCAGCCCCAGCATTTT. Drawing the rest from reference TRBV5-1 and TRBJ1-5, the complete variable domain is KAGVTQTPRYLIKTRGQQVTLSCSPISGHRSVSWYQQTPGQGLQFLFEYFSETQRNKGNFPGRFSGRQFSNSRSEMNVSTLELGDSALYLCASSLTGDQPQHFGDGTRLSIL.

The chain couples TRBV28 to TRBJ1-5; TRBD1 agrees at 9 bases. CDR3 length: 15 residues. V lost 5 bases to trimming and J lost 2 bases; unmatched junction nucleotides: 4. Germline V gives CDR1 MDHEN, CDR2 SYDVKM. In nucleotides, the CDR3 is TGTGCCAGCAGTCCTTGGACAGGGGGCAATCAGCCCCAGCATTTT. Translating gives CASSPWTGGNQPQHF.

The genes are TRBV7-9 and TRBJ2-5; a weak D match, TRBD2 (5 bases). The CDR3 sequence is 11 residues long. The germline gives CDR1 SEHNR, CDR2 FQNEAQ (reference sequence). Trimming stripped 7 bases from V and 4 bases from J, with 7 bases between. This CDR3 reads CASTEGETQYF. DNA of the CDR3: TGTGCCAGCACCGAGGGAGAGACCCAGTACTTC. The full variable domain, with the rest looked up from reference TRBV7-9 and TRBJ2-5, is DTGVSQNPRHKITKRGQNVTFRCDPISEHNRLYWYRQTLGQGPEFLTYFQNEAQLEKSRLLSDRFSAERPKGSFSTLEIQRTEQGDSAMYLCASTEGETQYFGPGTRLLVL.

This chain connects TRBV30 to TRBJ1-1; D not certain. The CDR3 covers 13 residues. Germline V CDR1 and CDR2: GTSNPN, SVGIG (reference sequence). The germline V and J ends were trimmed by 3 bases and 4 bases, with 12 bases remaining between them. This CDR3 is CAWRRPAGTEAFF. The CDR3 bases are TGTGCCTGGAGGAGACCGGCGGGCACTGAAGCTTTCTTT.

The chain recombines TRBV7-2 with TRBJ2-1; D is undetermined. The V end lost 3 bases, the J end lost 2 bases, and 14 bases lay between the germline ends. Germline CDR1 SGHTA, CDR2 FQGNSA. The CDR3 runs 16 residues. The CDR3 DNA reads as TGTGCCAGCAGCTTTTTGGGTACTAAGGCCTACAATGAGCAGTTCTTC. Translation gives CASSFLGTKAYNEQFF.

The CDR3 coding sequence is TGTGCCTGGGACCATACGGGGTTTGGTCAGCCCCAGCATTTT. It encodes CAWDHTGFGQPQHF. The chain uses TRBV30 and TRBJ1-5; D call uncertain. Between the trimmed V and J ends, which lost 5 bases and 6 bases, there was a span of 17 bases. The germline CDR1 and CDR2 sequences are GTSNPN and SVGIG (reference sequence). The CDR3 is 14 residues long. The full variable domain, with the rest looked up from reference TRBV30 and TRBJ1-5, is SQTIHQWPATLVQPVGSPLSLECTVEGTSNPNLYWYRQAAGRGLQLLFYSVGIGQISSEVPQNLSASRPQDRQFILSSKKLLLSDSGFYLCAWDHTGFGQPQHFGDGTRLSIL.

This sequence joins TRBV19 and TRBJ1-5; tentatively, D is TRBD1 (6 bases). CDR1 is LNHDA, CDR2 SQIVND, per germline (reference sequence). The CDR3 runs 15 residues. V dropped 11 bases and J dropped 0 bases, with 17 bases sitting between them. Written as DNA, the CDR3 is TGTGCCTGCCGGGACACCCACTTTAGCAATCAGCCCCAGCATTTT. It yields the protein CACRDTHFSNQPQHF.

This chain connects TRBV6-5 to TRBJ1-2, with a weak D call TRBD1 (6 bases). Per germline, CDR1 MNHEY and CDR2 SVGAGI. V was pared by 1 base and J by 8 bases, with 14 bases between. CDR3 length: 14 residues. The CDR3 protein is CASSYYGTLRGYTF. CDR3 nucleotide sequence: TGTGCCAGCAGTTACTACGGGACATTAAGAGGCTACACCTTC.

The chain's CDR3 is CASSGGISGANVLTF. The CDR3 DNA is TGCGCCAGCAGCGGGGGGATCTCTGGGGCCAACGTCCTGACTTTC. V is TRBV5-1 and J is TRBJ2-6; weak D call: TRBD2 (6 bases). CDR3 size: 15 residues. With 4 bases removed from V and 0 bases from J, the gap between germline ends came to 8 bases. Germline CDR1 and CDR2: SGHRS and YFSETQ.

The chain couples TRBV7-2 to TRBJ1-2; 7 nucleotides match TRBD1. CDR1 and CDR2 from the germline V gene are SGHTA and FQGNSA. The CDR3 sequence is 16 residues long. The V and J ends lost 5 bases and 2 bases, in that order; junction bases with no gene match: 11. CDR3 residues: CASSPGKGAPNYGYTF. The CDR3 DNA reads as TGTGCCAGCAGCCCCGGTAAGGGGGCGCCGAACTATGGCTACACCTTC.

For this clone: This same CDR3 is encoded by further DNA sequences in the sample. The chain links TRBV18 to TRBJ2-3, with TRBD1 matching 11 bases. The germline V gene has CDR1 KGHSH and CDR2 LQKENI. This CDR3 contains 15 residues. After removal of 2 bases from V and 2 bases from J, the junction contained 0 bases not matched to a gene. CDR3 protein: CASSPGQGATDTQYF. The CDR3 DNA is TGTGCCAGCTCACCAGGACAGGGGGCCACAGATACGCAGTATTTT. Based on the CDR3 plus reference TRBV18 and TRBJ2-3, the full variable domain is NAGVMQNPRHLVRRRGQEARLRCSPMKGHSHVYWYRQLPEEGLKFMVYLQKENIIDESGMPKERFSAEFPKEGPSILRIQQVVRGDSAAYFCASSPGQGATDTQYFGPGTRLTVL.

The chain recombines TRBV5-5 with TRBJ1-1; D unclear. The CDR3 loop spans 17 amino acids. The V end was cut by 4 bases, the J end by 0 bases, with 19 bases between. Germline-derived CDR1 and CDR2 are SGHKS and YYEKEE (reference sequence). CDR3 nucleotides: TGTGCCAGCAGCCTTGTCAGGACTATAAGCGTGAACACTGAAGCTTTCTTT. Translated, it gives CASSLVRTISVNTEAFF.

The V gene is TRBV2, the J gene TRBJ1-2, with TRBD1 as a possible D gene (6 bases). This CDR3 is built from 13 residues. Germline V gene lookup returns CDR1 SNHLY and CDR2 FYNNEI. Trimming pared 7 bases from V and 2 bases from J, leaving 11 bases between. The CDR3 protein is CASIWQGNYGYTF. The DNA of the CDR3 is TGTGCCAGCATTTGGCAGGGGAACTATGGCTACACCTTC.

This chain uses TRBV7-2 with TRBJ2-7; unclear D gene. Germline CDR1 reads SGHTA; CDR2 reads FQGNSA. Trimming removed 1 base at V and 1 base at J, with 8 bases between. The CDR3 is 14 amino acids. The CDR3 loop reads CASSLGADSYEQYF. DNA of the CDR3: TGTGCCAGCAGCTTAGGGGCAGATTCCTACGAGCAGTACTTC.

The chain joins TRBV5-1 to TRBJ1-5, with 10 nucleotides matching TRBD1. V lost 3 bases, J lost 0 bases, and 18 bases stayed unmatched. Germline V gives CDR1 SGHRS, CDR2 YFSETQ. This CDR3 spans 21 amino acids. The CDR3 protein is CASSYSGTGVESYISNQPQHF. The CDR3 DNA reads as TGCGCCAGCAGCTACTCCGGGACAGGGGTGGAGTCGTATATTAGCAATCAGCCCCAGCATTTT.

The V gene is TRBV7-6, the J gene TRBJ2-2; D might be TRBD2 (6 bases). The V end lost 1 base, the J end lost 8 bases, and 20 bases lay between the germline ends. CDR1 is SGHVS and CDR2 is FNYEAQ in the germline V gene. The CDR3 runs to 17 residues. This CDR3 reads CASSLDSGVIVLGELFF. CDR3 nucleotide sequence: TGTGCCAGCAGCTTAGATTCGGGGGTAATTGTCTTGGGGGAGCTGTTTTTT. Variable domain in full (rest from reference TRBV7-6 and TRBJ2-2): GAGVSQSPRYKVTKRGQDVALRCDPISGHVSLYWYRQALGQGPEFLTYFNYEAQQDKSGLPNDRFSAERPEGSISTLTIQRTEQRDSAMYRCASSLDSGVIVLGELFFGEGSRLTVL.

This CDR3 reads CASSLYRGRGTEAFF. The CDR3 bases are TGTGCCAGCAGTTTATATCGAGGGCGTGGGACTGAAGCTTTCTTT. The chain recombines TRBV27 with TRBJ1-1, with unresolved D. The germline gives CDR1 MNHEY, CDR2 SMNVEV (reference sequence). V gave up 1 base and J gave up 5 bases, with 14 bases separating them. The CDR3 sequence is 15 residues long.